Each of the 8 T cell receptor beta chains below was sequenced from the same sample in a study of T cells in Graves' hyperthyroidism and ophthalmopathy. Using RNA transcripts as the source, TCR beta CDR3 regions were amplified. A first-round RT-PCR of the TCR CDR3 used the HTBI primer set. One entry per CDR3 protein results from TCRdb running MiXCR on the multiplex PCR reads. The sample has roughly 380,000 distinct CDR3 sequences; about 18% are singletons. Sequencing was done on a sample of blood. The receptors here all came from a woman younger than 35 with Graves' hyperthyroidism.

This clonotype showed up just a few times. The chain links TRBV6-5 to TRBJ1-1; D may be TRBD1 (6 bases). From germline, CDR1 is MNHEY and CDR2 SVGAGI. This CDR3 is built from 14 residues. Trimming shortened V by 0 bases and J by 7 bases, and 12 bases separated the two germline ends. The CDR3 is CASSYSAGQREAFF. CDR3 in DNA: TGTGCCAGCAGTTACTCGGCTGGACAGCGTGAAGCTTTCTTT.

This clonotype was seen ten or more times. V is TRBV20-1 and J is TRBJ2-5; the D gene could be TRBD1 or TRBD2 (5 bases each). The length of the CDR3 is 14 residues. CDR1 and CDR2 from the germline V gene are DFQATT and SNEGSKA (reference sequence). The ends were cut back, 6 bases at V and 4 bases at J, with 18 bases in the middle. This CDR3 is CSALGVPGGETQYF. CDR3 in DNA: TGCAGTGCCCTAGGTGTACCTGGGGGAGAGACCCAGTACTTC.

On this clonotype: Given a much more abundant clone one base away, this may be a read error. The chain carries TRBV24-1 and TRBJ2-5, with D possibly being TRBD1 or TRBD2 (5 bases each). The CDR3 totals 16 residues. Germline-derived CDR1 and CDR2 are KGHDR and SFDVKD. V lost 1 base and J 4 bases, leaving 15 bases between the germline ends. CDR3 sequence (DNA): TGTGCCACCAGTGATTTAACCTCCCGAGGGACAGAGACCCAGTACTTC. This sequence encodes CATSDLTSRGTETQYF.

This clonotype was observed at least ten times. The chain recombines TRBV6-5 with TRBJ1-5, with D unresolved. CDR1 is MNHEY and CDR2 is SVGAGI in the germline V gene. The CDR3 runs 12 residues. V gave up 10 bases and J gave up 3 bases, with 10 bases separating them. In DNA form, the CDR3 reads TGTGCCACCCGCCTTGCCAATCAGCCCCAGCATTTT. Amino acid sequence: CATRLANQPQHF.

This clonotype was picked up many times. The chain couples TRBV4-2 to TRBJ1-1; unclear D gene. There are 15 residues in the CDR3. Germline-derived CDR1 and CDR2 are LGHNA and YNFKEQ. V dropped 0 bases and J dropped 10 bases, with 18 bases sitting between them. CDR3 loop: CASSQDRALSGGAFF. CDR3 coding DNA: TGTGCCAGCAGCCAAGATAGGGCCCTCTCAGGCGGAGCTTTCTTT.

There are many counts of this clonotype. The CDR3 DNA sequence: TGTGCCATCAGTGCCCGGGACAGCCCCAACGCTGAAGCTTTCTTT. It is translated as CAISARDSPNAEAFF. The chain links TRBV10-3 to TRBJ1-1, with TRBD1 matching 7 bases. From germline, CDR1 is ENHRY and CDR2 SYGVKD. This CDR3 region has 15 residues. V was pared by 4 bases and J by 6 bases, with 11 bases of the junction left unmatched.

This rearrangement joins TRBV12-3 or TRBV12-4 to TRBJ1-5, with unresolved D. The CDR3 consists of 14 residues. Trimming took 3 bases from V and 9 from J, leaving 15 bases between them. DNA of the CDR3: TGTGCCAGCAGTTTTTCGGGCAGCCTATCGCCCCAGCATTTT. Translation gives CASSFSGSLSPQHF.

The chain couples TRBV6-2 or TRBV6-3 to TRBJ2-7, with D possibly TRBD1 on 5 matching bases. With 5 bases removed from V and 1 base from J, the gap between germline ends came to 15 bases. The CDR3 runs 15 residues. The germline gives CDR1 MNHEY, CDR2 SVGEGT. CDR3 residues: CASSLGQISSYEQYF. The CDR3 DNA is TGTGCCAGCAGTCTCGGACAAATAAGTTCCTACGAGCAGTACTTC.